This passage covers 21 T cell receptor beta chains from one sample sequenced in a study of blood T cells in healthy people across ages. With a J-beta primer mix and a sample-barcoded 5' primer, a second PCR ran 7 to 11 cycles. In TCRdb, the 5' RACE reads were re-called with MiXCR into one record per CDR3 protein. Here the sample spans fewer than 950,000 distinct CDR3 sequences, 30% to 45% being singletons. Material for sequencing was blood. Receptors originate from a man in his late teens or twenties in good health.

The sample holds a few counts of this clonotype. The J gene is TRBJ2-3, the V gene TRBV9, with a tentative D call TRBD1 (6 bases). Germline V lookup: CDR1 SGDLS, CDR2 YYNGEE. This CDR3 region has 16 residues. V lost 4 bases, J lost 1 base, and 16 bases lay in between. The CDR3 DNA sequence: TGTGCCAGCAGCCAAACGAGGGGGTCTGGCACAGATACGCAGTATTTT. This gives the protein CASSQTRGSGTDTQYF.

This clonotype was detected a few times. The V and J genes are TRBV12-3 or TRBV12-4 and TRBJ1-6; D remains ambiguous. The CDR3 runs to 14 residues. Trimming cost V 7 bases and J 6 bases, with 13 bases left between them. The CDR3 loop reads CASILDNVNSPLHF. The CDR3 DNA reads as TGTGCCAGCATCCTGGATAATGTTAATTCACCCCTCCACTTT.

The chain uses TRBV20-1 and TRBJ1-1; tentative D call: TRBD1 (5 bases). The CDR3 length is 14 residues. V gave up 6 bases and J gave up 3 bases, with 17 bases separating them. Per germline, CDR1 DFQATT and CDR2 SNEGSKA (reference sequence). The CDR3 is CSAAEGHGHTEAFF. The CDR3 DNA sequence: TGCAGTGCGGCCGAAGGACACGGTCACACTGAAGCTTTCTTT.

This clonotype was seen ten or more times. The chain employs TRBV12-3 or TRBV12-4 and TRBJ2-3, with D perhaps TRBD1 or TRBD2 (5 bases each). The germline V and J ends were trimmed by 1 base and 9 bases, with 14 bases remaining between them. The CDR3 totals 14 residues. The CDR3 DNA reads TGTGCCAGCAGTTTAGGGTCGGGGCAGGCAACGCAGTATTTT. It is translated as CASSLGSGQATQYF.

The chain joins TRBV5-1 to TRBJ2-3; TRBD2 is a possible D gene (5 bases). The CDR3 length is 13 residues. V dropped 4 bases and J dropped 3 bases, with 9 bases sitting between them. Germline-derived CDR1 and CDR2 are SGHRS and YFSETQ. The CDR3 DNA reads TGCGCCAGCAGCAGGGAGATGACAGATACGCAGTATTTT. It is translated as CASSREMTDTQYF.

There are many counts of this clonotype. The rearrangement links TRBV5-6 to TRBJ2-3; D is perhaps TRBD1 (6 bases). V was cut by 4 bases and J by 3 bases, with 9 bases left in between. The CDR3 extends over 13 amino acids. The germline V gene has CDR1 SGHDT and CDR2 YYEEEE. The CDR3 DNA reads as TGTGCCAGCAGCACAGGGTTTACAGATACGCAGTATTTT. The encoded protein is CASSTGFTDTQYF.

This clonotype was seen more than once but under ten times. The chain uses TRBV20-1 and TRBJ1-4, with D unclear. Germline values: CDR1 DFQATT, CDR2 SNEGSKA (reference sequence). This CDR3 is built from 15 residues. V gave up 4 bases and J gave up 0 bases, with 12 bases separating them. The CDR3 coding sequence is TGCAGTGCTACAGATTCCAGCGCAACTAATGAAAAACTGTTTTTT. Its protein is CSATDSSATNEKLFF.

This clonotype occurred a few times. V gene TRBV10-3 combines with J gene TRBJ1-3, with D unclear. Germline V CDR1 and CDR2: ENHRY, SYGVKD. Trimming removed 3 bases from V and 6 bases from J, with 6 bases in between. The CDR3 is made up of 12 amino acids. CDR3 in amino acids: CAISEFLNTIYF. CDR3 nucleotide sequence: TGTGCCATCAGTGAATTCTTAAACACCATATATTTT.

The rearrangement joins TRBV12-3 or TRBV12-4 to TRBJ2-1; tentatively, D is TRBD2 (6 bases). The CDR3 covers 17 residues. Trimming left V 4 bases short and J 4 bases short, with 20 bases between. The CDR3 protein is CASSSHGAGQAYNEQFF. CDR3 DNA sequence: TGTGCCAGCAGTTCCCATGGCGCGGGGCAGGCGTACAATGAGCAGTTCTTC.

This clonotype has a count of ten or more. This chain uses TRBV5-1 with TRBJ2-5; no definite D call. Germline V CDR1 and CDR2: SGHRS, YFSETQ. Trimming left V 0 bases short and J 2 bases short, with 11 bases between. This CDR3 region has 15 residues. The CDR3 is CASSLVTGLQETQYF. The CDR3 DNA is TGCGCCAGCAGCTTGGTCACGGGCCTTCAAGAGACCCAGTACTTC.

This clonotype was counted ten times or more. V is TRBV13 and J is TRBJ2-7; 8 nucleotides match TRBD1. Trimming cost V 5 bases and J 3 bases; bases outside gene matches: 6. The CDR3 contains 14 residues. Per germline, CDR1 PRHDT and CDR2 FYEKMQ (reference sequence). The CDR3 loop is CASSPRTGNYEQYF. The CDR3 DNA reads TGTGCCAGCAGCCCTAGGACAGGGAACTACGAGCAGTACTTC. Based on the CDR3 plus reference TRBV13 and TRBJ2-7, the full variable domain is AAGVIQSPRHLIKEKRETATLKCYPIPRHDTVYWYQQGPGQDPQFLISFYEKMQSDKGSIPDRFSAQQFSDYHSELNMSSLELGDSALYFCASSPRTGNYEQYFGPGTRLTVT.

A word on this clonotype: Mismatch with germline at one junction end may stem from a read error. This sequence joins TRBV12-3 or TRBV12-4 and TRBJ2-3, with a possible D match to TRBD2 (7 bases). The CDR3 is 15 amino acids. For the CDR3, the DNA is TGTGCCAGCAATATTGGGGGGGCGATCGCAGATACGGAGTATTTT. As protein: CASNIGGAIADTEYF.

The chain has TRBV12-3 or TRBV12-4 and TRBJ1-1; D is unclear. The V gene lost 8 bases and the J gene lost 4 bases, with 17 bases spanning the gap. This CDR3 spans 14 amino acids. In DNA, the CDR3 is TGTGCCAGCGGCCCCAGTTACTGGGCCACTGAAGCTTTCTTT. Translating gives CASGPSYWATEAFF.

Points on this clonotype: A read error may be the cause here, since a much bigger clone is one base away. The gene calls are TRBV29-1 and TRBJ2-3, with TRBD1 as a possible D gene (6 bases). The CDR3 loop spans 15 amino acids. Germline loops: CDR1 SQVTM, CDR2 ANQGSEA. V was pared by 0 bases and J by 6 bases, with 16 bases between. The CDR3 protein is CSVEDGRGGSDTQYF. The CDR3 nucleotides are TGCAGCGTTGAAGACGGCAGGGGCGGGTCCGATACGCAGTATTTT.

This clonotype showed up just a few times. The rearrangement links TRBV6-5 to TRBJ2-7, with D tentatively TRBD2 (5 bases). Trimming cost V 2 bases and J 7 bases, with 15 bases left between them. The CDR3 has 14 amino acids. The germline V gene has CDR1 MNHEY and CDR2 SVGAGI. The CDR3 sequence is CASSYGGRSNEQYF. The CDR3 DNA reads TGTGCCAGCAGTTACGGAGGACGTTCGAATGAGCAGTACTTC.

The genes are TRBV7-9 and TRBJ2-3; D not resolved. Germline V lookup: CDR1 SEHNR, CDR2 FQNEAQ (reference sequence). The CDR3 consists of 18 residues. Trimming left V 1 base short and J 1 base short, with 18 bases between. CDR3 in amino acids: CASSLEQSPLSRTDTQYF. The CDR3, as DNA: TGTGCCAGCAGCTTAGAACAGTCCCCACTGAGCCGCACAGATACGCAGTATTTT. The entire variable domain, with the rest obtained from reference TRBV7-9 and TRBJ2-3, is as follows: DTGVSQNPRHKITKRGQNVTFRCDPISEHNRLYWYRQTLGQGPEFLTYFQNEAQLEKSRLLSDRFSAERPKGSFSTLEIQRTEQGDSAMYLCASSLEQSPLSRTDTQYFGPGTRLTVL.

The table lists this clonotype with a few counts. This chain connects TRBV7-8 to TRBJ1-1, with 8 bases matching TRBD1. Germline trimming cut 4 bases from V and 10 bases from J; bases unmatched to any gene: 8. This CDR3 has 13 residues. CDR1 is SGHVS, CDR2 FQNEAQ, per germline. CDR3 residues: CASSSDRVDTAFF. CDR3 in DNA: TGTGCCAGCAGCTCGGACAGGGTTGACACAGCTTTCTTT.

This chain uses TRBV4-1 with TRBJ1-4; TRBD1 aligns across 8 bases. Germline assignment: CDR1 MGHRA and CDR2 YSYEKL. The CDR3 is 16 amino acids. Trimming at V came to 0 bases and at J to 5 bases, leaving 5 bases not matched to a gene. The CDR3 reads CASSQEQGGGNEKLFF. Here the CDR3 DNA reads TGCGCCAGCAGCCAAGAACAGGGGGGAGGAAATGAAAAACTGTTTTTT.

This clonotype was counted between two and nine times. The CDR3 here is CASSLGSGQAYNEQYF. DNA of the CDR3: TGCGCCAGCAGCCTCGGATCAGGGCAGGCCTACAATGAGCAGTACTTC. The chain links TRBV5-1 to TRBJ2-1, with D tentatively TRBD1 (5 bases). Near its end, the DNA agrees better with TRBJ2-7, so the J call may be wrong. The CDR3 has 16 residues. Germline assignment: CDR1 SGHRS and CDR2 YFSETQ.

This chain joins TRBV29-1 and TRBJ2-6, with D hard to call. V dropped 5 bases and J dropped 0 bases, with 5 bases sitting between them. Per germline, CDR1 SQVTM and CDR2 ANQGSEA. The CDR3 extends over 13 amino acids. Written as DNA, the CDR3 is TGCAGCGTTAAAAGCTCTGGGGCCAACGTCCTGACTTTC. Translated, it gives CSVKSSGANVLTF.

This clonotype was recorded a few times. The chain joins TRBV9 to TRBJ1-4; D not resolved. The V gene lost 3 bases and the J gene lost 5 bases, with 11 bases spanning the gap. The CDR3 has 14 residues. The germline CDR1 and CDR2 sequences are SGDLS and YYNGEE. The CDR3 DNA follows: TGTGCCAGCAGCGCTCCGGGCGAAAATGAAAAACTGTTTTTT. It is translated as CASSAPGENEKLFF.